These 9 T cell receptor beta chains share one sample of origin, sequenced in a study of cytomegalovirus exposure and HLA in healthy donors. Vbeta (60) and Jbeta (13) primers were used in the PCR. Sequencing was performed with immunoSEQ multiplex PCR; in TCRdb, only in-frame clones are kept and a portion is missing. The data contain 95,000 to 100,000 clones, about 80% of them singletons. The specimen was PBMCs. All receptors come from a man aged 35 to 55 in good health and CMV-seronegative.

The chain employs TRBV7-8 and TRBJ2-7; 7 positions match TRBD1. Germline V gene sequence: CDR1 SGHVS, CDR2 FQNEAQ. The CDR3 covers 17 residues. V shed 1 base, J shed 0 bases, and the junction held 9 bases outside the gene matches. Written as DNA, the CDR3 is TGTGCCAGCAGCTTAGTATGGACAGGTGTTAGCTCCTACGAGCAGTACTTC. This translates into CASSLVWTGVSSYEQYF.

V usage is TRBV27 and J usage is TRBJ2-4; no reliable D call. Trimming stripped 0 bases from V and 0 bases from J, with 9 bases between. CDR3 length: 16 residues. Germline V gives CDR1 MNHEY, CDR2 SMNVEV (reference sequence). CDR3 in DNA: TGTGCCAGCAGTTTATCCGCAGAACCAGCCAAAAACATTCAGTACTTC. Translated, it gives CASSLSAEPAKNIQYF.

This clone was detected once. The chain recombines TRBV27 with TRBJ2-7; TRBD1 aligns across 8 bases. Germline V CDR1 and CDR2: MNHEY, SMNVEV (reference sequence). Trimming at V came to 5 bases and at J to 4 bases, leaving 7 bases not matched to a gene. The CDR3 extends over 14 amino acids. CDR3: CASSHRTGTYEQYF. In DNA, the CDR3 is TGTGCCAGCAGTCACCGGACAGGGACTTACGAGCAGTACTTC.

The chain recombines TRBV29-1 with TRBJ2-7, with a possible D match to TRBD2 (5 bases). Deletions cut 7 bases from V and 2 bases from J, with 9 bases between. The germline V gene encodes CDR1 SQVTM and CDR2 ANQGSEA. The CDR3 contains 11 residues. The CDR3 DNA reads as TGCAGCGGTGTGCGGGCCTACGAGCAGTACTTC. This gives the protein CSGVRAYEQYF.

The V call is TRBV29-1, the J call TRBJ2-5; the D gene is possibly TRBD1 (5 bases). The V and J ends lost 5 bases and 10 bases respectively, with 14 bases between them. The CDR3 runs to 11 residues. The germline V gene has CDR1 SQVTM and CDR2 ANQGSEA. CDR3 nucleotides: TGCAGCGTTCTGGCAGGGTGGCACCAGTACTTC. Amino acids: CSVLAGWHQYF.

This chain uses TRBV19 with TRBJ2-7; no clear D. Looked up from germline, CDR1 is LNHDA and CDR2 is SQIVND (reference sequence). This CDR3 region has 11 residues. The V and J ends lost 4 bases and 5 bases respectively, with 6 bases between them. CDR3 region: CASSTYNEQYF. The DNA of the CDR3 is TGTGCCAGTAGTACTTACAACGAGCAGTACTTC.

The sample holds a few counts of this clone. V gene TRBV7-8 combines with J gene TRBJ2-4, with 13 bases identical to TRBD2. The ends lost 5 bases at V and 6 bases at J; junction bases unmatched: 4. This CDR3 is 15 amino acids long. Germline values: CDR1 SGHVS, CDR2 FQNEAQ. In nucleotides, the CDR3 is TGTGCCAGCAGCCACGGACTAGCGGGGGTAAACATTCAGTACTTC. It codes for CASSHGLAGVNIQYF.

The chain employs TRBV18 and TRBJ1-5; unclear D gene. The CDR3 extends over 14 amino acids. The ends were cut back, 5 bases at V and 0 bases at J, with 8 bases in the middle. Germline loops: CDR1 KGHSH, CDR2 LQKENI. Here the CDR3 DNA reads TGTGCCAGCTCAGAGACTGATAGCAATCAGCCCCAGCATTTT. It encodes CASSETDSNQPQHF.

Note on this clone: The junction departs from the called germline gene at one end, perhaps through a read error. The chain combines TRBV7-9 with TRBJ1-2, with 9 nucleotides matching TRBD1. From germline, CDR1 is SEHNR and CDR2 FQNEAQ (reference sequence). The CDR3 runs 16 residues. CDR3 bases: TGTTCCAGCAGCGACCCCGGGGACAGGGATAACTATGGCTACACCTTC. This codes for CSSSDPGDRDNYGYTF.